This TCR beta chain was retrieved from a study of blood T cell repertoires in COVID-19. How the authors handled the data: The authors estimated nucleated cell counts from reference gene primer amplification. Profiled with immunoSEQ multiplex PCR; TCRdb holds only in-frame clones, not every one. From that table come the V and J calls and clone size; the DNA was used to work out D and trimming. The sample includes roughly 250,000 clones, more than 75% of them seen just once. Germline assignment: CDR1 MNHEY and CDR2 SVGEGT. The CDR3 runs to 12 residues. With 6 bases removed from V and 5 bases from J, the gap between germline ends came to 7 bases. This clone was seen only once.

This clonotype originated in a woman aged 35 to 49 who had recovered from COVID-19. Material: peripheral blood. The J gene is TRBJ2-2, the V gene TRBV6-2 or TRBV6-3; no reliable D call. The CDR3 DNA follows: TGTGCCAGCAGCCCCTATACCGGGGAGCTGTTTTTT. Translation gives CASSPYTGELFF.